This T cell receptor (beta chain) was documented in a study of blood T cell repertoires in COVID-19. Study background: From the United States, Italy and Spain came samples of acute and convalescent COVID-19.

Germline V gene data show CDR1 as SQVTM and CDR2 as ANQGSEA. Trimming removed 5 bases at V and 1 base at J, with 8 bases between. This CDR3 is 12 amino acids long. Profiling relied on immunoSEQ multiplex PCR, and the TCRdb table lists in-frame clones only, not all of them. This sample has approximately 49,000 clones, with 75% to 90% found just once. The chain carries TRBV29-1 and TRBJ1-1; a weak D match, TRBD1 (5 bases). The source is a human donor with acute or convalescent COVID-19. The donor label of this sample is uncertain. Sequencing was carried out using peripheral blood. The CDR3, as DNA: TGCAGCGTTACCGACAGGAACACTGAAGCTTTCTTT. Protein: CSVTDRNTEAFF.